This T cell receptor (beta chain) was captured by sequencing in a study of blood T cell repertoires in COVID-19. Study background: Specimens from acute and convalescent COVID-19 originated in the United States, Italy and Spain. Nucleic acid was either cDNA or gDNA, and it came from T cells, B-cell-depleted T cells, or PBMCs.

From germline, CDR1 is WSHSY and CDR2 SAAADI. The CDR3 is 14 amino acids. With 8 bases clipped from V and 3 bases from J, the junction kept 2 bases outside the gene matches. Original methodology: Estimation of nucleated cell counts was performed using reference gene primer amplification. Repertoires were generated with immunoSEQ multiplex PCR, while TCRdb's copy carries only in-frame clones and drops some. V, J and clone size are those of that table, while D and trimming were read from the DNA. This sample has around 70,000 clones, with 75% to 80% found just once. What was sequenced was peripheral blood. The chain employs TRBV10-2 and TRBJ2-5; 14 bases agree with TRBD2. This receptor was obtained from a human donor in a cohort sampled during active COVID-19. CDR3 residues: CASRGLAGEETQYF. The CDR3 DNA reads TGCGCCAGCCGGGGACTAGCGGGGGAAGAGACCCAGTACTTC.